This T cell receptor (beta chain) was documented in a study of blood T cell repertoires in COVID-19. This CDR3 region has 16 residues. V was trimmed by 4 bases and J by 8 bases, leaving 21 bases between them. Germline-derived CDR1 and CDR2 are LNHDA and SQIVND (reference sequence). As processed by the authors: Amplification of reference gene primers was used by the study to estimate nucleated cell counts. The protocol was immunoSEQ multiplex PCR, while the TCRdb copy is restricted to in-frame clones and leaves out a portion. The DNA gave D and trimming, while V, J and clone size come from that table. This sample has about 140,000 clones; approximately 83% occur once, and the top ten carry around 1.5%.

Sequenced sample: peripheral blood. The chain employs TRBV19 and TRBJ2-1, with a weak D call TRBD1 (5 bases). This clonotype was obtained from a human donor in a cohort sampled during active COVID-19. In nucleotides, the CDR3 is TGTGCCAGTAGTACAAGGACCTGGAAGGGGATTTATGAGCAGTTCTTC. It translates to CASSTRTWKGIYEQFF.